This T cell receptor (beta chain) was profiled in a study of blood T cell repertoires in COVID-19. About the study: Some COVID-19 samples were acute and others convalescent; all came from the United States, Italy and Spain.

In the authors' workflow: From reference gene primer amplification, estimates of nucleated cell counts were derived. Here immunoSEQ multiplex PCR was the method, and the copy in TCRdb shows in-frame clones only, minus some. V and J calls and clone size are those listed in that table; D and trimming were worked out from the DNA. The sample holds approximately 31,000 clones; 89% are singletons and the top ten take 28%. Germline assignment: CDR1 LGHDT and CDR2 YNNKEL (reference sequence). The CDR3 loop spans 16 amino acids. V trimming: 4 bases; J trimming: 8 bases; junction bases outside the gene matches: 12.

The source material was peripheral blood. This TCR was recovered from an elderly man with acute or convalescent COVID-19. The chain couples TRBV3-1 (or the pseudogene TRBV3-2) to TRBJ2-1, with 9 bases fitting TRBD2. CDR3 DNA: TGTGCCAGCAGCCGCCAAACCCTAGCGGGAACCCATGAGCAGTTCTTC. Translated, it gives CASSRQTLAGTHEQFF.